Included here is one TCR beta chain sequence, with context. What antigen it recognizes has not been identified. Within one base of it there is no much larger clone, and no base qualities were kept. For TCR beta library preparation, roughly 2.2 micrograms of genomic DNA were isolated from cryopreserved PBMCs. Longitudinal blood samples from CLL patients receiving ibrutinib monotherapy were subjected to high-throughput TCR beta sequencing. The patients took part in an open-label, single-center phase 2 trial of ibrutinib monotherapy. A MiSeq instrument was used for deep resolution sequencing, which targeted depths ranging from 1 in 1 million up to 1 in 200,000 T cells, with coverage averaging 10x for each clonotype. The immunoSEQ hsTCRB Kit was used to generate the TCR beta libraries. Per the original workflow: ImmunoSEQ Data Assistant and ImmunoSEQ Analyzer were used for data analysis, and V, D and J genes were assigned according to IMGT definitions. Clonality, with values ranging from 0 to 1, was calculated as one minus the normalized Shannon entropy of productive rearrangement frequencies. Only overrepresented clonotypes making up at least 0.05% of the repertoire of each patient were included in the public clonotype analysis. Repertoires from some twelve age-matched healthy donors in immuneACCESS were used as clonality controls. This immuneACCESS table, as held by TCRdb, lists in-frame sequences with V and J called but not all clones. Of the missing ones, under half trace to an unresolved V gene in checked studies; the others have no known cause. Clonal size and the V and J genes are those of that table, whereas D and trimming came from the DNA. This sample holds approximately 330,000 clones; about 80% were observed only once. The top ten clones comprise more than 6% of the sample.

A distance of 19 bases separates the germline ends of V and J, which lose 4 bases and 4 bases respectively. Taken from cysteine to phenylalanine, the CDR3 has 16 residues. Only the CDR3 DNA is retained, 48 bases long and in frame from the first base. From the germline V gene, CDR1 is MNHEY and CDR2 is SVGAGI. The data were taken from a study of cytotoxic CD8 clonotypes in ibrutinib-treated CLL (dated by TCRdb to the early 2020s). Turning to the overall study: The cohort was composed of around twelve relapsed/refractory and roughly 15 treatment-naive patients; IGHV unmutated status was identified in 17 patients. Longitudinal samples were available for about 30% of the roughly 86 trial participants. Responses were partial in approximately 24 patients and complete in 2; after median roughly 69 months follow-up, some 14 stayed in remission and approximately twelve progressed. The response samples were drawn at a median of around eleven months into treatment, with a range of about 6 to 36 months. On average, each sample had about 260,000 productive templates and 94,082 productive rearrangements. Cryopreserved peripheral blood mononuclear cells were collected at three points: before therapy, at response, and at either sustained remission or disease progression. General conclusions and limits of the study: Clonality rose at ibrutinib response, remained stable during sustained remission, and dropped back toward baseline at progression. Sampling times were not matched between patients in sustained remission and patients whose disease was progressing, and lymph node repertoires were not examined. Public clonotypes were rare and either contracted or stayed stable during treatment, and the rise in clonality at ibrutinib response reflected the expansion of private clonotypes. At baseline, clonality was higher than in age-matched healthy donors and showed a strong correlation with circulating CD8+ T-cell counts.

The chain is encoded by TRBV6-5 joined to TRBJ1-1; 5 matching bases give a weak D call of TRBD1. The input for sequencing was PBMCs, taken before ibrutinib treatment. The TCR sequence derives from a human donor with chronic lymphocytic leukemia. CDR3 loop: CASSFLPGRSTTEAFF. The nucleotide sequence is given as TGTGCCAGCAGTTTCTTACCGGGACGCTCGACCACTGAAGCTTTCTTT.